The following is a TCR beta chain sequence with its context. What it binds is unknown. Unique molecular identifiers were carried by the TCR beta cDNA libraries. TCRdb called the PCR reads again in MiXCR, with one record for every CDR3 protein. This sample has 250,000 to 300,000 distinct CDR3 sequences; 30% to 45% occur once, and the top ten carry roughly 4.8%. The sample originates from a study of post-analysis software for immune sequencing data. The V end lost 1 base, the J end lost 2 bases, and 12 bases lay between the germline ends. Germline CDR1 SGHVS, CDR2 FNYEAQ. The CDR3 sequence is 16 residues long. Study-wide results and caveats: Five or six TRBV segments, TRBV5-6, TRBV5-1 and TRBV20-1 among them, were found more frequent in patients than controls. Versus controls, multiple sclerosis patients showed significantly lower diversity (normalized Chao1).

V usage is TRBV7-6 and J usage is TRBJ2-1; unclear D gene. The sample was blood. The sequence was obtained from a girl aged 5-17 years with multiple sclerosis. CDR3 loop: CASSLGATITYNEQFF. The CDR3 coding sequence is TGTGCCAGCAGCTTAGGAGCGACGATCACCTACAATGAGCAGTTCTTC.